These 22 T cell receptor beta chains originate from one sample sequenced in a study of regulatory T cells in long-lasting Graves disease. Time point reported: newly diagnosed GD, antithyroid drugs for less than 3 months. After RNA was extracted from PBMCs, the TCR library was made from it. Arm-PCR of CDR3 regions with iRepertoire HTBI primers generated TCR beta libraries. Via MiXCR, TCRdb re-called the multiplex PCR reads, giving one row per CDR3 protein. The sample holds a few hundred thousand distinct CDR3 sequences, 16% seen once. These data are also associated with another study on T cells in Graves' hyperthyroidism and ophthalmopathy.

Source: peripheral blood mononuclear cells (PBMCs), taken at new diagnosis, from a patient treated with antithyroid drugs. The receptors shown here come from a man aged 40-49 years with Graves disease.

This clonotype was counted many times. The J gene is TRBJ2-1, the V gene TRBV5-8; D not certain. The J call may not be correct, given that the DNA end is closer to TRBJ2-5. The CDR3 consists of 13 residues. Germline V gives CDR1 SGHTS, CDR2 YDEGEE. As DNA, the CDR3 is TGTGCCAGCAGCTTGGACTCAGAGGAGACCCAGTACTTC. As protein: CASSLDSEETQYF.

This clonotype was seen ten or more times. This chain links TRBV20-1 with TRBJ2-7; a possible D gene is TRBD1 (5 bases). The CDR3 has 12 residues. The ends were cut back, 4 bases at V and 6 bases at J, with 13 bases in the middle. Germline V gene data show CDR1 as DFQATT and CDR2 as SNEGSKA (reference sequence). The CDR3 DNA sequence: TGCAGTGCTACAGGGTTTCTCCGCGAGCAGTACTTC. It encodes CSATGFLREQYF.

CDR3 region: CASRDRSEAFF. The DNA for the CDR3 is TGTGCCAGCAGGGACCGCAGTGAAGCTTTCTTT. This chain uses TRBV2 with TRBJ1-1; D remains ambiguous. Germline lookup yields CDR1 SNHLY and CDR2 FYNNEI. This CDR3 region has 11 residues. Trimming stripped 6 bases from V and 7 bases from J, with 9 bases between.

Points on this clonotype: Just one base apart from a much larger clone, this may be a read error. The chain employs TRBV6-1 and TRBJ2-1; no definite D call. The better agreement between TRBJ2-7 and the DNA end casts doubt on the J call. Germline CDR1 is MNHNS and CDR2 is SASEGT. This CDR3 has 12 residues. CDR3 protein: CATSSSYNEQYF. In nucleotides, the CDR3 is TGTGCCACCTCGTCCTCCTACAATGAGCAGTACTTC.

This clonotype was recorded at least ten times. The chain links TRBV2 to TRBJ2-5, with 10 bases lining up with TRBD2. Germline trimming cut 0 bases from V and 6 bases from J; bases unmatched to any gene: 4. The CDR3 runs to 15 residues. The germline V gene has CDR1 SNHLY and CDR2 FYNNEI. CDR3 residues: CASSEAPSGGKTQYF. For the CDR3, the DNA is TGTGCCAGCAGTGAAGCCCCTAGCGGGGGAAAGACCCAGTACTTC.

The CDR3 DNA sequence: TGCGCCAGCAGTCTTCGAGCTGATGGGGCCAACGTCCTGACTTTC. Translation gives CASSLRADGANVLTF. This chain uses TRBV10-2 with TRBJ2-6, with no clear D. The V and J ends lost 5 bases and 3 bases respectively, with 11 bases between them. Per the germline V gene, CDR1 is WSHSY and CDR2 is SAAADI. This CDR3 is built from 15 residues.

There are many counts of this clonotype. This chain joins TRBV20-1 and TRBJ2-5; perhaps TRBD1 as D (6 bases). CDR3 length: 12 amino acids. V was pared by 6 bases and J by 1 base, with 9 bases between. Germline lookup yields CDR1 DFQATT and CDR2 SNEGSKA (reference sequence). Here the CDR3 DNA reads TGCAGTGCCCAACAGGGCCAAGAGACCCAGTACTTC. Amino acid sequence: CSAQQGQETQYF.

About this clonotype: A far larger clone is off by one base, so a read error is likely. Because it lacks the conserved phenylalanine or tryptophan at the end, this CDR3 is likely a read error. The DNA is omitted, as the CDR3 cannot be located on it reliably, and the CDR3 follows TCRdb's listing. J is TRBJ2-7 and V is TRBV3-2. TRBV3-2 constitutes a pseudogene. The CDR3 adds up to 12 amino acids, both ends counted. The CDR3 sequence: CASSQGFYEQYS.

This clonotype was picked up many times. The gene calls are TRBV12-3 or TRBV12-4 and TRBJ2-1; D gene ambiguous. V lost 1 base, J lost 11 bases, and 12 bases lay in between. This CDR3 contains 13 residues. CDR3 sequence (DNA): TGTGCCAGCAGTTTAGAACCCCCTTGGAAGCAGTTCTTC. Residues: CASSLEPPWKQFF.

This clonotype appeared many times. The rearrangement links TRBV7-2 to TRBJ2-5; 7 bases are shared with TRBD2. There are 12 residues in the CDR3. CDR1 SGHTA and CDR2 FQGNSA come from the germline V gene. V gave up 6 bases and J gave up 11 bases; unmatched junction bases: 9. This chain's CDR3 is CASRGGSRVQYF. CDR3 sequence (DNA): TGTGCCAGCAGGGGGGGGAGTAGGGTTCAGTACTTC.

The J gene is TRBJ2-1, the V gene TRBV7-9; D perhaps matches TRBD1 (6 bases). Trimming took off 5 bases at V and 10 bases at J, with 21 bases between the two ends. The germline V gene encodes CDR1 SEHNR and CDR2 FQNEAQ (reference sequence). The CDR3 has 15 residues. This chain's CDR3 is CASSESPGVTYEQFF. The CDR3 nucleotides read TGTGCCAGCAGCGAGAGCCCAGGGGTTACCTACGAGCAGTTCTTC.

V gene TRBV7-3 combines with J gene TRBJ2-1; 11 positions agree with TRBD2. CDR1 is SGHTA, CDR2 FQGTGA, per germline. This CDR3 region has 15 residues. Trimming took 0 bases from V and 7 from J; bases not matched to a gene: 2. CDR3 amino acids: CASSLTSGGANEQFF. The CDR3 region has the DNA TGTGCCAGCAGCTTAACTAGCGGGGGGGCGAATGAGCAGTTCTTC.

The V call is TRBV20-1, the J call TRBJ1-2, with D unclear. V was pared by 8 bases and J by 5 bases, with 3 bases between. Germline V gene sequence: CDR1 DFQATT, CDR2 SNEGSKA (reference sequence). The CDR3 has 8 amino acids. The CDR3 sequence: CSSYGYTF. The CDR3 region has the DNA TGCAGTTCTTATGGCTACACCTTC.

The sample holds many counts of this clonotype. This chain links TRBV3-1 with TRBJ2-1; tentatively, D is TRBD2 (5 bases). The germline V and J ends were trimmed by 0 bases and 4 bases, with 16 bases remaining between them. The CDR3 totals 17 residues. Germline loops: CDR1 LGHDT, CDR2 YNNKEL (reference sequence). CDR3 protein: CASSQDRGLVTYNEQFF. In DNA, the CDR3 is TGTGCCAGCAGCCAAGATAGAGGACTTGTCACATACAATGAGCAGTTCTTC.

The J gene is TRBJ2-3, the V gene TRBV4-1; 10 bases are shared with TRBD1. The CDR3 contains 19 residues. Germline CDR1 reads MGHRA; CDR2 reads YSYEKL. V was clipped by 1 base and J by 3 bases; unmatched bases: 13. The CDR3 spells CASSQVRGRQGAYTDTQYF. The CDR3 DNA reads as TGCGCCAGCAGCCAAGTAAGAGGGAGACAGGGGGCATATACAGATACGCAGTATTTT.

The chain links TRBV19 to TRBJ2-3, with TRBD2 matching 9 bases. Losses at the gene ends were 3 bases for V and 3 bases for J; bases not matched to a gene: 7. The CDR3 sequence is 16 residues long. The germline V gene has CDR1 LNHDA and CDR2 SQIVND (reference sequence). The CDR3 nucleotides are TGTGCCAGTAGTATGATCGCGGGGGGGCCAACAGATACGCAGTATTTT. It yields the protein CASSMIAGGPTDTQYF.

This clonotype was detected many times. The J gene is TRBJ2-1, the V gene TRBV11-2, with 9 positions matching TRBD1. Germline assignment: CDR1 SGHAT and CDR2 FQNNGV. This CDR3 contains 15 residues. V dropped 5 bases and J dropped 5; count of bases not matched to a gene: 7. The CDR3 DNA is TGTGCCAGCAGCACGGGACAGGGAAGGAACAATGAGCAGTTCTTC. It is translated as CASSTGQGRNNEQFF.

This clonotype showed up just a few times. This chain links TRBV29-1 with TRBJ2-1, with D tentatively TRBD1 (6 bases). V was cut by 5 bases and J by 4 bases, with 27 bases left in between. The CDR3 sequence is 18 residues long. The germline gives CDR1 SQVTM, CDR2 ANQGSEA. The CDR3 loop reads CSVRPGTGQIGVYNEQFF. In DNA, the CDR3 is TGCAGCGTTCGCCCGGGCACAGGGCAGATCGGGGTTTACAATGAGCAGTTCTTC.

Notes on this clonotype: This may arise from a read error, as a much more abundant clone is one base away. The chain employs TRBV7-9 and TRBJ1-5; D gene uncertain. Germline values: CDR1 SEHNR, CDR2 FQNEAQ (reference sequence). CDR3 length: 14 amino acids. CDR3 in amino acids: CASSYSRQNRPQHF. CDR3 coding DNA: TGTGCCAGCAGTTACTCCCGACAAAATCGGCCCCAGCATTTT.

This clonotype was detected a few times. The rearrangement uses TRBV2 and TRBJ2-3; 8 nucleotides line up with TRBD2. J was trimmed by 4 bases and V by 7 bases; bases with no gene match: 7. The CDR3 is 14 amino acids. Germline V gene lookup returns CDR1 SNHLY and CDR2 FYNNEI. DNA of the CDR3: TGTGCCAGCAAGGTTAGCGGGGCGGCAGATACGCAGTATTTT. As protein: CASKVSGAADTQYF.

The chain couples TRBV7-9 to TRBJ2-4; 7 bases align to TRBD2. The CDR3 contains 16 residues. V lost 2 bases, J lost 2 bases, and 6 bases stayed unmatched. Germline CDR1 is SEHNR and CDR2 is FQNEAQ (reference sequence). The CDR3: CASSLTGGFPKNIQYF. Written as DNA, the CDR3 is TGTGCCAGCAGCTTAACGGGGGGATTTCCCAAAAACATTCAGTACTTC.

The chain recombines TRBV2 with TRBJ2-5; the match to TRBD1 covers 8 bases. There are 15 residues in the CDR3. Germline assignment: CDR1 SNHLY and CDR2 FYNNEI. Germline trimming cut 6 bases from V and 1 base from J; bases unmatched to any gene: 7. The CDR3 loop reads CASRRTGLSQETQYF. The CDR3 nucleotides are TGTGCCAGCAGGAGGACAGGGCTGTCCCAAGAGACCCAGTACTTC.